This passage covers 25 T cell receptor beta chains from one sample sequenced in a study of cytomegalovirus exposure and HLA in healthy donors. The study ran its PCR with 60 Vbeta and 13 Jbeta primers. Assay used: immunoSEQ multiplex PCR; TCRdb lists only in-frame clones, some missing. The sample has 150,000 or so clones; around 76% are singletons. The sample taken for sequencing was PBMCs. The receptors shown here come from a female donor in good health and CMV-seronegative.

This chain links TRBV6-6 with TRBJ2-2, with a weak D call TRBD1 (6 bases). Germline V gene lookup returns CDR1 MNHNY and CDR2 SVGAGI (reference sequence). CDR3 size: 16 residues. V was pared by 6 bases and J by 0 bases, with 14 bases between. DNA for the CDR3: TGTGCCAGCAGACCCTTGGGACAACCGAACACCGGGGAGCTGTTTTTT. Residues: CASRPLGQPNTGELFF.

This sequence joins TRBV10-3 and TRBJ1-2, with TRBD1 matching over 7 bases. Per germline, CDR1 ENHRY and CDR2 SYGVKD. J lost 4 bases, V lost 2 bases, and 4 bases had no gene match. The CDR3 loop spans 14 amino acids. This chain's CDR3 is CAISEPGQSYGYTF. The CDR3 bases are TGTGCCATCAGTGAGCCGGGACAGAGCTATGGCTACACCTTC.

The sample holds one count of this clone. This chain uses TRBV6-5 with TRBJ1-1; D ambiguous. Germline assignment: CDR1 MNHEY and CDR2 SVGAGI. V shed 4 bases and J shed 7 bases, with 13 bases lying between them. This CDR3 has 13 amino acids. CDR3 DNA sequence: TGTGCCAGCAGTTCCCCGCGACACGGTGAAGCTTTCTTT. Encoded protein: CASSSPRHGEAFF.

This clone was counted once. This sequence joins TRBV15 and TRBJ2-1, with 7 bases fitting TRBD2. This CDR3 comprises 15 residues. The germline CDR1 and CDR2 sequences are LNHNV and YYDKDF (reference sequence). The junction had 7 bases not matched to a gene; V was cut back by 3 bases and J by 5 bases. CDR3 nucleotide sequence: TGTGCCACCAGCAGTACTAGCGATCCCCACAATGAGCAGTTCTTC. This codes for CATSSTSDPHNEQFF.

The V and J genes are TRBV5-5 and TRBJ2-3; possible D gene TRBD2, 6 bases. Germline V CDR1 and CDR2: SGHKS, YYEKEE (reference sequence). CDR3 size: 15 residues. Trimming took 0 bases from V and 8 from J, leaving 16 bases between them. The CDR3 sequence is CASSLGTIIVGTQYF. CDR3 DNA sequence: TGTGCCAGCAGCTTGGGGACTATTATAGTGGGTACGCAGTATTTT.

The chain has TRBV28 and TRBJ1-1; 10 nucleotides agree with TRBD1. The CDR3 length is 17 residues. Germline V gene lookup returns CDR1 MDHEN and CDR2 SYDVKM. V gave up 5 bases and J gave up 1 base; unmatched junction bases: 10. The CDR3 nucleotides read TGTGCCAGCAGTCCCGTGACAGGGGGCGGGGGGAACACTGAAGCTTTCTTT. Translation: CASSPVTGGGGNTEAFF.

The V gene is TRBV19, the J gene TRBJ1-5; D is possibly TRBD1 (6 bases). The length of the CDR3 is 13 residues. CDR1 LNHDA and CDR2 SQIVND come from the germline V gene (reference sequence). The ends were cut back, 9 bases at V and 3 bases at J, with 12 bases in the middle. Written as DNA, the CDR3 is TGTGCCAGCAGCGACAGGCTCAATCAGCCCCAGCATTTT. Protein product: CASSDRLNQPQHF.

The rearrangement joins TRBV6-1 to TRBJ2-1; 14 nucleotides line up with TRBD2. The CDR3 is 18 amino acids. Germline CDR1 reads MNHNS; CDR2 reads SASEGT. Trimming took 4 bases from V and 0 from J; bases not matched to a gene: 5. This CDR3 reads CASSGAGTSGSSYNEQFF. CDR3 nucleotide sequence: TGTGCCAGCAGTGGGGCCGGGACTAGCGGGAGCTCCTACAATGAGCAGTTCTTC.

The chain employs TRBV6-5 and TRBJ1-4; 10 nucleotides match TRBD1. The V gene end was trimmed by 4 bases and the J gene end by 8 bases; junction bases not matched to a gene: 4. The CDR3 extends over 14 amino acids. The germline V gene has CDR1 MNHEY and CDR2 SVGAGI. CDR3 region: CASSWDRGSEKLFF. The CDR3 DNA reads TGTGCCAGCAGTTGGGACAGGGGAAGCGAAAAACTGTTTTTT.

This clone was counted once. V gene TRBV4-2 combines with J gene TRBJ2-5, with a weak D call TRBD2 (5 bases). This CDR3 region has 16 residues. Germline CDR1 reads LGHNA; CDR2 reads YNFKEQ. Trimming left V 2 bases short and J 1 base short, with 14 bases between. The CDR3 here is CASSQLTGRFQETQYF. CDR3 sequence (DNA): TGTGCCAGCAGCCAACTCACTGGGAGATTCCAAGAGACCCAGTACTTC.

The gene calls are TRBV2 and TRBJ2-3; 9 positions agree with TRBD1. Trimming removed 7 bases from V and 3 bases from J; junction bases left unmatched: 2. The germline CDR1 and CDR2 sequences are SNHLY and FYNNEI. This CDR3 region has 13 residues. The CDR3 DNA follows: TGTGCCAGCACGGACAGGGGTACAGATACGCAGTATTTT. Its translation: CASTDRGTDTQYF.

The chain uses TRBV7-6 and TRBJ1-2; D unresolved. Germline CDR1 is SGHVS and CDR2 is FNYEAQ. This CDR3 has 13 amino acids. Trimming stripped 1 base from V and 4 bases from J, with 7 bases between. The CDR3: CASSLGETYGYTF. The CDR3 region has the DNA TGTGCCAGCAGCTTAGGGGAGACCTATGGCTACACCTTC. Supplemented by reference TRBV7-6 and TRBJ1-2, the full variable domain reads GAGVSQSPRYKVTKRGQDVALRCDPISGHVSLYWYRQALGQGPEFLTYFNYEAQQDKSGLPNDRFSAERPEGSISTLTIQRTEQRDSAMYRCASSLGETYGYTFGSGTRLTVV.

This chain joins TRBV23-1 and TRBJ1-5; D is possibly TRBD1 (6 bases). TRBV23-1 is given ORF status, its function remaining uncertain. The CDR3 runs to 15 residues. V lost 8 bases, J lost 5 bases, and 19 bases lay in between. CDR3 sequence: CASSKPGQEHQPQHF. The CDR3 nucleotides are TGCGCCAGCTCTAAACCGGGACAAGAACATCAGCCCCAGCATTTT.

This clone occurred a few times. The genes are TRBV5-1 and TRBJ2-3; D is unclear. The CDR3 is 13 amino acids. V lost 0 bases and J lost 2, with 4 bases in between. Looked up from germline, CDR1 is SGHRS and CDR2 is YFSETQ. The CDR3 reads CASSLDFTDTQYF. The CDR3 nucleotides read TGCGCCAGCAGCTTGGACTTCACAGATACGCAGTATTTT.

For the CDR3, the DNA is TGTGCCAGCAGCTTATATGCCGGGGGAAACAATGAGCAGTTCTTC. Translated, it gives CASSLYAGGNNEQFF. The chain links TRBV7-3 to TRBJ2-1; maybe TRBD2 (6 bases). The CDR3 consists of 15 residues. Per the germline V gene, CDR1 is SGHTA and CDR2 is FQGTGA. Trimming left V 2 bases short and J 5 bases short, with 13 bases between.

CDR3 nucleotide sequence: TGTGCCAGCAGTGAAACCCCGGGAGTTAATCAGCCCCAGCATTTT. Residues: CASSETPGVNQPQHF. The chain has TRBV6-1 and TRBJ1-5; D gene ambiguous. Germline V CDR1 and CDR2: MNHNS, SASEGT. The CDR3 is made up of 15 amino acids. V gave up 2 bases and J gave up 4 bases, with 12 bases separating them.

This rearrangement joins TRBV5-1 to TRBJ1-6; TRBD1 aligns across 7 bases. This CDR3 comprises 15 residues. CDR1 and CDR2 (germline): SGHRS, YFSETQ. The V segment lost 4 bases and the J segment 7 bases; nucleotides outside the gene matches: 8. This CDR3 reads CASSLTQGSNSPLHF. CDR3 nucleotide sequence: TGCGCCAGCAGCCTGACACAGGGGAGCAATTCACCCCTCCACTTT.

The rearrangement links TRBV25-1 to TRBJ1-1; D is possibly TRBD1 (5 bases). In germline, CDR1 is MGHDK, CDR2 SYGVNS. V lost 8 bases and J lost 3, with 16 bases in between. This CDR3 is 14 amino acids long. In nucleotides, the CDR3 is TGTGCCAGCGTCAACAGGCTAGGGGACACTGAAGCTTTCTTT. Protein: CASVNRLGDTEAFF.

The chain combines TRBV2 with TRBJ1-2; D perhaps matches TRBD1 (5 bases). Deletions cut 7 bases from V and 4 bases from J, with 13 bases between. This CDR3 spans 13 amino acids. Per the germline V gene, CDR1 is SNHLY and CDR2 is FYNNEI. This chain's CDR3 is CASTPFDSYGYTF. In DNA, the CDR3 is TGTGCCAGCACTCCCTTCGACAGCTATGGCTACACCTTC.

This chain uses TRBV6-1 with TRBJ2-5; 7 nucleotides line up with TRBD2. Germline-derived CDR1 and CDR2 are MNHNS and SASEGT. The length of the CDR3 is 14 residues. V trimming: 0 bases; J trimming: 3 bases; junction bases outside the gene matches: 1. The DNA for the CDR3 is TGTGCCAGCAGTGAAGCAGGACTAGAAGAGACCCAGTACTTC. This translates into CASSEAGLEETQYF.

J is TRBJ2-7 and V is TRBV19; 10 bases agree with TRBD1. The CDR3 covers 16 residues. CDR1 and CDR2 from the germline V gene are LNHDA and SQIVND (reference sequence). J was trimmed by 3 bases and V by 5 bases; bases with no gene match: 10. Here the CDR3 reads CASSPIRTGGVYEQYF. Here the CDR3 DNA reads TGTGCCAGTAGTCCTATACGGACAGGGGGTGTCTACGAGCAGTACTTC.

This clone was seen once. This sequence joins TRBV7-2 and TRBJ2-1; no definite D call. From germline, CDR1 is SGHTA and CDR2 FQGNSA. The CDR3 contains 13 residues. The V end lost 4 bases, the J end lost 10 bases, and 14 bases lay between the germline ends. CDR3 loop: CASSSRYSREQFF. DNA for the CDR3: TGTGCCAGCAGCTCAAGATACAGTAGGGAGCAGTTCTTC.

This chain uses TRBV4-1 with TRBJ2-5; D ambiguous. Trimming took 0 bases from V and 0 from J, leaving 5 bases between them. Germline-derived CDR1 and CDR2 are MGHRA and YSYEKL. The CDR3 is 14 amino acids. The CDR3 DNA follows: TGCGCCAGCAGCCAAGACAGGTACCAAGAGACCCAGTACTTC. Amino acids: CASSQDRYQETQYF.

This chain uses TRBV5-6 with TRBJ2-5, with a tentative D call TRBD2 (6 bases). V was trimmed by 0 bases and J by 0 bases, leaving 6 bases between them. The CDR3 sequence is 14 residues long. In germline, CDR1 is SGHDT, CDR2 YYEEEE. This chain's CDR3 is CASSLASDQETQYF. The CDR3 DNA reads TGTGCCAGCAGCTTGGCTAGCGACCAAGAGACCCAGTACTTC.

J is TRBJ2-7 and V is TRBV4-1; 7 bases align to TRBD1. This CDR3 region has 15 residues. Germline CDR1 is MGHRA and CDR2 is YSYEKL. V was clipped by 1 base and J by 0 bases; unmatched bases: 3. CDR3 region: CASSQGGTVSYEQYF. CDR3 DNA: TGCGCCAGCAGCCAAGGAGGGACAGTCTCCTACGAGCAGTACTTC.